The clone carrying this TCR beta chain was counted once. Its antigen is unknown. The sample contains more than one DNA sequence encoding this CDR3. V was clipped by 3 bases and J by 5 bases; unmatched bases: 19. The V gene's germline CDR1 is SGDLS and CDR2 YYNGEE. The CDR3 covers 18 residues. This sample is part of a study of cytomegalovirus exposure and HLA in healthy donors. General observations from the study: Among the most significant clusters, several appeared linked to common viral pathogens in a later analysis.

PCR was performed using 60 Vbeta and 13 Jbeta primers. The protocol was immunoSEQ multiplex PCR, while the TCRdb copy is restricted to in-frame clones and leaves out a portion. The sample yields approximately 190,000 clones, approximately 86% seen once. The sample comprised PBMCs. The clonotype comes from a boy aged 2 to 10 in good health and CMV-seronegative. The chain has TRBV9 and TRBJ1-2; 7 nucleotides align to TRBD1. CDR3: CASSDPKQGFEVLYGYTF. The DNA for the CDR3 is TGTGCCAGCAGCGACCCAAAACAGGGGTTTGAGGTGTTGTATGGCTACACCTTC.